Presented here are 23 T cell receptor beta chains from one specimen sequenced in a study of T cells after yellow fever vaccination. One entry per CDR3 protein results from TCRdb running MiXCR on the 5' RACE reads. This sample yields about 340,000 distinct CDR3 sequences, of which roughly an eighth are seen a single time; more than 3% belongs to the top ten. Material: CD4+ T cells sorted from PBMCs, obtained 15 days after the yellow fever booster vaccination. All receptors come from a man in his late teens or twenties who received the YFV17D yellow fever vaccine.

This clonotype came up many times. The chain joins TRBV4-3 to TRBJ2-7, with a weak D call TRBD1 (5 bases). Trimming removed 3 bases from V and 1 base from J, with 7 bases in between. The V gene's germline CDR1 is LGHNA and CDR2 YSLEER. The CDR3 is 13 residues long. The CDR3 sequence is CASSHAGSYEQYV. The CDR3 coding sequence is TGCGCCAGCAGCCATGCAGGGTCCTACGAGCAGTACGTC.

V and J are TRBV9 and TRBJ2-2, with 7 bases that match TRBD1. Germline V CDR1 and CDR2: SGDLS, YYNGEE. The trim removed 0 bases at V and 5 bases at J, leaving 4 bases unmatched. This CDR3 is built from 15 residues. The CDR3 reads CASSVEGARTGELFF. CDR3 nucleotide sequence: TGTGCCAGCAGCGTAGAGGGGGCGAGAACCGGGGAGCTGTTTTTT.

The chain has TRBV7-9 and TRBJ1-5; no firm D call. The CDR3 runs 17 residues. Germline CDR1 is SEHNR and CDR2 is FQNEAQ (reference sequence). Trimming shortened V by 5 bases and J by 0 bases, and 17 bases separated the two germline ends. CDR3 sequence reads: CASSRWGVNNSNQPQHF. CDR3 in DNA: TGTGCCAGCAGCCGGTGGGGAGTGAATAATAGCAATCAGCCCCAGCATTTT.

The CDR3: CSVEDSNQPQHF. In nucleotides, the CDR3 is TGCAGCGTTGAAGATAGCAATCAGCCCCAGCATTTT. This rearrangement joins TRBV29-1 to TRBJ1-5; D remains unclear. This CDR3 is 12 amino acids long. Trimming removed 0 bases from V and 0 bases from J, with 0 bases in between. Germline assignment: CDR1 SQVTM and CDR2 ANQGSEA.

The chain has TRBV7-2 and TRBJ1-5, with a possible D match to TRBD1 (6 bases). This CDR3 spans 13 amino acids. The V gene's germline CDR1 is SGHTA and CDR2 FQGNSA. Trimming shortened V by 6 bases and J by 5 bases, and 11 bases separated the two germline ends. This chain's CDR3 is CASRQAGDQPQHF. CDR3 nucleotides: TGTGCCAGCAGGCAAGCAGGGGATCAGCCCCAGCATTTT.

This clonotype was counted ten times or more. J is TRBJ2-1 and V is TRBV7-2; the match to TRBD2 covers 10 bases. This CDR3 has 15 residues. Germline V lookup: CDR1 SGHTA, CDR2 FQGNSA. Trimming removed 1 base from V and 7 bases from J; junction bases left unmatched: 4. CDR3 residues: CASSLERGGLNEQFF. DNA of the CDR3: TGTGCCAGCAGCTTAGAGCGGGGGGGCTTGAATGAGCAGTTCTTC.

This sequence joins TRBV9 and TRBJ2-1; D call uncertain. CDR1 is SGDLS, CDR2 YYNGEE, per germline. This CDR3 is built from 13 residues. Between the trimmed V and J ends, which lost 0 bases and 9 bases, there was a span of 10 bases. Here the CDR3 reads CASSVAWSTEQFF. The CDR3 DNA reads as TGTGCCAGCAGCGTAGCTTGGTCGACTGAGCAGTTCTTC.

The gene calls are TRBV2 and TRBJ1-5; TRBD1 might be the D (5 bases). Per germline, CDR1 SNHLY and CDR2 FYNNEI. Trimming stripped 7 bases from V and 7 bases from J, with 14 bases between. This CDR3 comprises 13 residues. CDR3 sequence (DNA): TGTGCCAGCAATTCTGGGGGGGACCAGCCCCAGCATTTT. It specifies CASNSGGDQPQHF.

This chain links TRBV20-1 with TRBJ2-7; D may be TRBD1 (5 bases). V was cut by 3 bases and J by 2 bases, with 8 bases left in between. This CDR3 contains 12 residues. Looked up from germline, CDR1 is DFQATT and CDR2 is SNEGSKA (reference sequence). CDR3 nucleotides: TGCAGTGCTAGGGGGCCGACCTACGAGCAGTACTTC. Its protein is CSARGPTYEQYF.

This clonotype was seen more than once but under ten times. CDR3 protein: CASSRDGTEAFF. In nucleotides, the CDR3 is TGTGCCAGTAGCCGGGACGGCACTGAAGCTTTCTTT. The chain joins TRBV19 to TRBJ1-1; possible D gene TRBD1, 5 bases. V was pared by 6 bases and J by 4 bases, with 9 bases between. This CDR3 has 12 residues. Looked up from germline, CDR1 is LNHDA and CDR2 is SQIVND (reference sequence).

This clonotype was picked up a small number of times. The chain has TRBV5-5 and TRBJ2-3, with D perhaps TRBD1 (5 bases). Germline V CDR1 and CDR2: SGHKS, YYEKEE (reference sequence). V lost 0 bases and J lost 2, with 19 bases in between. The CDR3 has 18 amino acids. CDR3 nucleotides: TGTGCCAGCAGCTTGGCCGTCCTCCGGAGACAGACCACAGATACGCAGTATTTT. Protein: CASSLAVLRRQTTDTQYF. The full variable domain, in which reference TRBV5-5 and TRBJ2-3 provide the parts outside the CDR3, is DAGVTQSPTHLIKTRGQQVTLRCSPISGHKSVSWYQQVLGQGPQFIFQYYEKEERGRGNFPDRFSARQFPNYSSELNVNALLLGDSALYLCASSLAVLRRQTTDTQYFGPGTRLTVL.

In this sample, this clonotype turned up a few times. This chain uses TRBV10-2 with TRBJ1-5; D not resolved. V was pared by 3 bases and J by 7 bases, with 7 bases between. The CDR3 length is 12 residues. From germline, CDR1 is WSHSY and CDR2 SAAADI. CDR3 residues: CASSEESQPQHF. CDR3 sequence (DNA): TGCGCCAGCAGTGAAGAGAGCCAGCCCCAGCATTTT.

This clonotype has a handful of counts. The chain links TRBV18 to TRBJ2-3, with TRBD2 matching 9 bases. Germline-derived CDR1 and CDR2 are KGHSH and LQKENI. Unmatched junction bases numbered 2, after V lost 0 bases and J lost 4 bases. The CDR3 spans 15 residues. This chain's CDR3 is CASSPPGLAADTQYF. CDR3 DNA: TGTGCCAGCTCACCACCGGGACTAGCCGCAGATACGCAGTATTTT.

The CDR3 loop is CAWSAGTGGVDEQYF. DNA of the CDR3: TGTGCCTGGAGTGCCGGGACAGGGGGTGTCGACGAGCAGTACTTC. The chain carries TRBV30 and TRBJ2-7; 11 bases are shared with TRBD1. The CDR3 sequence is 15 residues long. With V trimmed by 1 base and J by 5 bases, 7 bases remained unmatched. Germline V gene data show CDR1 as GTSNPN and CDR2 as SVGIG (reference sequence).

The genes are TRBV9 and TRBJ2-3; 9 nucleotides line up with TRBD2. Germline V CDR1 and CDR2: SGDLS, YYNGEE. V lost 2 bases to trimming and J lost 5 bases; unmatched junction nucleotides: 9. CDR3 size: 16 residues. The CDR3 is CASSVRAGGNVDTQYF. Here the CDR3 DNA reads TGTGCCAGCAGCGTTCGGGCGGGGGGGAATGTAGATACGCAGTATTTT.

The chain is built from TRBV12-3 or TRBV12-4 and TRBJ1-1; no clear D gene. The CDR3 is 15 amino acids. The V gene lost 6 bases and the J gene lost 4 bases, with 18 bases spanning the gap. In DNA, the CDR3 is TGTGCCAGCAGCGGACCCGGGGTGTGGGTCACTGAAGCTTTCTTT. Translating gives CASSGPGVWVTEAFF.

The chain links TRBV4-3 to TRBJ2-1; perhaps TRBD2 as D (5 bases). V was pared by 1 base and J by 0 bases, with 10 bases between. This CDR3 spans 16 amino acids. Germline assignment: CDR1 LGHNA and CDR2 YSLEER. The CDR3 nucleotides read TGCGCCAGCAGCCAAGTTTCGGGGAGCTCCTACAATGAGCAGTTCTTC. Its translation is CASSQVSGSSYNEQFF.

In its sample, this clonotype was seen a few times. The chain recombines TRBV3-1 with TRBJ2-1; 9 nucleotides match TRBD1. The CDR3 runs to 18 residues. The J segment lost 10 bases and the V segment lost 1 base, leaving 17 bases of the junction unmatched. Germline loops: CDR1 LGHDT, CDR2 YNNKEL (reference sequence). The CDR3 DNA follows: TGTGCCAGCAGCCAAGTCTCCGGGGGACAGGGTTTTTCTGACGAGCAGTTCTTC. Translated, it gives CASSQVSGGQGFSDEQFF.

This clonotype has only a few counts. V is TRBV5-6 and J is TRBJ1-2; possibly TRBD1 for D (5 bases). Germline CDR1 is SGHDT and CDR2 is YYEEEE. The CDR3 consists of 16 residues. The V gene lost 0 bases and the J gene lost 6 bases, with 18 bases spanning the gap. CDR3 DNA: TGTGCCAGCAGCTTGGAACTGTCAGGGCCGTACAATGGCTACACCTTC. Translating it yields CASSLELSGPYNGYTF.

This clonotype was counted between two and nine times. The chain carries TRBV24-1 and TRBJ2-7; the match to TRBD1 covers 11 bases. Germline V lookup: CDR1 KGHDR, CDR2 SFDVKD. The CDR3 loop spans 19 amino acids. Trimming cost V 7 bases and J 1 base; bases outside gene matches: 17. This CDR3 reads CATSRSPSSGTGGSYEQYV. The CDR3 DNA reads as TGTGCCACCAGCCGATCGCCATCCTCCGGGACAGGGGGTTCCTACGAGCAGTACGTC.

The rearrangement uses TRBV5-1 and TRBJ2-3; 8 positions match TRBD1. With V trimmed by 4 bases and J by 6 bases, 7 bases remained unmatched. The V gene's germline CDR1 is SGHRS and CDR2 YFSETQ. CDR3 size: 14 residues. CDR3 loop: CASSGQGAADTQYF. CDR3 nucleotide sequence: TGCGCCAGCAGCGGGCAGGGGGCTGCGGATACGCAGTATTTT.

The V call is TRBV19, the J call TRBJ1-1; D possibly corresponds to TRBD1 (5 bases). Germline V CDR1 and CDR2: LNHDA, SQIVND (reference sequence). Deletions cut 8 bases from V and 4 bases from J, with 11 bases between. The CDR3 has 12 amino acids. The CDR3 coding sequence is TGTGCCAGTGGGGGGGGGACCACTGAAGCTTTCTTT. Translated: CASGGGTTEAFF.

In its sample, this clonotype was seen many times. This chain connects TRBV4-3 to TRBJ2-6, with D perhaps TRBD1 or TRBD2 (6 bases each). This CDR3 has 18 residues. Germline CDR1 and CDR2: LGHNA and YSLEER. V shed 2 bases and J shed 2 bases, with 16 bases lying between them. The CDR3 here is CASSQQLVGGTGANVLTF. The DNA for the CDR3 is TGCGCCAGCAGCCAACAGCTAGTAGGGGGGACTGGGGCCAACGTCCTGACTTTC.